This section outlines one TCR beta chain sequence together with its context. Its antigen remains unidentified. The data originate from a study of T cells in localized non-small cell lung cancer. Sequencing was performed with immunoSEQ multiplex PCR; in TCRdb, only in-frame clones are kept and a portion is missing. Of tens of thousands of clones in the sample, about 88% were seen once. Findings and limits, study-wide: Heterogeneity remains possible, as sequencing covered one tumor region only. Longer overall survival was seen with higher T cell density measured in blood.

The material sequenced was peripheral blood, taken before any cancer treatment. The receptor was derived from a female donor of 60 years or more with stage I squamous cell lung carcinoma.

CDR3 DNA sequence: TGTGCCAGCAGCTTGTACAGGGGGGCGCTGAACGAGCAGTACTTC. Protein sequence: CASSLYRGALNEQYF. The chain has TRBV11-2 and TRBJ2-7, with 8 bases that match TRBD1. This CDR3 contains 15 residues. CDR1 and CDR2 from the germline V gene are SGHAT and FQNNGV. V trimming: 3 bases; J trimming: 5 bases; junction bases outside the gene matches: 9.